This T cell receptor beta chain was captured in a study of blood T cell repertoires in COVID-19. J was trimmed by 2 bases and V by 3 bases; bases with no gene match: 4. The CDR3 runs 14 residues. The germline V gene has CDR1 SGDLS and CDR2 YYNGEE. The assay was immunoSEQ multiplex PCR, and TCRdb's table has in-frame clones only and misses some. Seen here are 71,000 or so clones, just over 90% observed once, and the top ten hold just over 5%. The source of this sequence is a woman aged 18-29 years with acute or convalescent COVID-19. Sequences were obtained from peripheral blood. The chain couples TRBV9 to TRBJ1-2; 7 bases align to TRBD1. CDR3 residues: CASSGNRGNYGYTF. DNA of the CDR3: TGTGCCAGCAGCGGAAACAGGGGAAACTATGGCTACACCTTC.